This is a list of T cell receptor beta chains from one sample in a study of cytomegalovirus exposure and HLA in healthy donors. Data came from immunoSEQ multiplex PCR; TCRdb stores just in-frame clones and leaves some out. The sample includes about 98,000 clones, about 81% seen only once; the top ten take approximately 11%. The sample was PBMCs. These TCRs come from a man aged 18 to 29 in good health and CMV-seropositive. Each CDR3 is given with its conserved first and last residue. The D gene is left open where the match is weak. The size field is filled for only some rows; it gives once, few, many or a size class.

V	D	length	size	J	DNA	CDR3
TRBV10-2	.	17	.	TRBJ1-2	TGCGCCAGCAGTGAGTCGATGCGAGGAGGGAGTAACTATGGCTACACCTTC	CASSESMRGGSNYGYTF
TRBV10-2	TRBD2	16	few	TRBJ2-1	TGCGCCAGCAGTGTCCGTGCGGGGGGGCGGGGCAATGAGCAGTTCTTC	CASSVRAGGRGNEQFF
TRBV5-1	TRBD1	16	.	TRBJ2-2	TGCGCCAGCAGCCCTCGGGACAGAACCAACGCCGGGGAGCTGTTTTTT	CASSPRDRTNAGELFF
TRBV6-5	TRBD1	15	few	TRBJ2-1	TGTGCCAGCAGTACGACAGGGAGCTCCTACAATGAGCAGTTCTTC	CASSTTGSSYNEQFF
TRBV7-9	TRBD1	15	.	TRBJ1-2	TGTGCCAGCAGCTTAGGGCCGGGACAGGGAGATGGCTACACCTTC	CASSLGPGQGDGYTF
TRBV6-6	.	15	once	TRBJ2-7	TGTGCCAGCAAAAGCCAGGGTCCCTATGAGAACGAGCAGTACTTC	CASKSQGPYENEQYF
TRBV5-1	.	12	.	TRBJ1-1	TGCGCCAGCAGCTTCGCAGGCACTGAAGCTTTCTTT	CASSFAGTEAFF
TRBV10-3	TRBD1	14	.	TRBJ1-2	TGTGCCATCAGTGAGTCGAAACAGGGGTATGGCTACACCTTC	CAISESKQGYGYTF
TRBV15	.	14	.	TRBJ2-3	TGTGCCACCAGCAGACCAAGCCGGACAGATACGCAGTATTTT	CATSRPSRTDTQYF
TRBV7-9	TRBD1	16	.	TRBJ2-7	TGTGCCAGCAGCACACGGGCCGGGACAGGGGGCCACGAGCAGTACTTC	CASSTRAGTGGHEQYF
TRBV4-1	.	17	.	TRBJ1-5	TGCGCCAGCAGCCAAGGACCCCAGGACAGAAAAGATCAGCCCCAGCATTTT	CASSQGPQDRKDQPQHF
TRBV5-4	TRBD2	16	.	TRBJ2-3	TGTGCCAGCAGCTTGGGACTAGCGGGCTTAGTTGCTACGCAGTATTTT	CASSLGLAGLVATQYF
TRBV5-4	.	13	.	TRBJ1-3	TGTGCCAGCAGCTTGACTACGACAGACACCATATATTTT	CASSLTTTDTIYF
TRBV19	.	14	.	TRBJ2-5	TGTGCCAGTAGGCGGGACCTAACCCAAGAGACCCAGTACTTC	CASRRDLTQETQYF
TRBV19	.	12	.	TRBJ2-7	TGTGCCAGTAGTCCGGGGATAAGCGAGCAGTACTTC	CASSPGISEQYF
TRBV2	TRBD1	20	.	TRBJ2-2	TGTGCCAGCAGTGAAGCGCTTATATTGGGGACAGGGGGATCCACCGGGGAGCTGTTTTTT	CASSEALILGTGGSTGELFF
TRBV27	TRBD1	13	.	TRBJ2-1	TGTGCCAGCAGGACAGGGAGCTACAATGAGCAGTTCTTC	CASRTGSYNEQFF
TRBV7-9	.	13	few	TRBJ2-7	TGTGCCAGCAGCCCTTTGGACAGCTACGAGCAGTACTTC	CASSPLDSYEQYF
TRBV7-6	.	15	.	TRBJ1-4	TGTGCCAGCAGCTCTTCGCGGGGTGTTAATGAAAAACTGTTTTTT	CASSSSRGVNEKLFF
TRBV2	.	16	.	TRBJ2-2	TGTGCCAGCAGTCAACAGGGCCTTCGGAACACCGGGGAGCTGTTTTTT	CASSQQGLRNTGELFF
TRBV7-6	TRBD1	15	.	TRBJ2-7	TGTGCCAGCAGCACTTTGGACAGGGCTGCGGTTGAGCAGTACTTC	CASSTLDRAAVEQYF
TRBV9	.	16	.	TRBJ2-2	TGTGCCAGCACCCGAGGAACGGGGGTTGGCACCGGGGAGCTGTTTTTT	CASTRGTGVGTGELFF
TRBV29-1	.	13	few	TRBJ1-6	TGCAGCGTTCTACTAGGGGCTGCGGGGTCCCTCCACTTT	CSVLLGAAGSLHF
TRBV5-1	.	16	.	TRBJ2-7	TGCGCCAGCAGCTTGGCGCTCAGGGGGGACTCCTACGAGCAGTACTTC	CASSLALRGDSYEQYF
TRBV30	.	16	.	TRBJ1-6	TGTGCCTCCGACCCGGAGACTCCTAGGCGTAATTCACCCCTCCACTTT	CASDPETPRRNSPLHF
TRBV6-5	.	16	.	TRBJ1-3	TGTGCCAGCAGTTACTCCGGGACTGTCTCTGGAAACACCATATATTTT	CASSYSGTVSGNTIYF
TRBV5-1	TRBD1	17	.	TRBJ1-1	TGCGCCAGCAGCCCCAAGGCCCTTACAGGGGCGAACACTGAAGCTTTCTTT	CASSPKALTGANTEAFF
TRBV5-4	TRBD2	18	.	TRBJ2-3	TGTGCCAGCAGCTTGGTAATGACTAGCGGAGGACTCACAGATACGCAGTATTTT	CASSLVMTSGGLTDTQYF
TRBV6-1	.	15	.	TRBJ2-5	TGTGCCAGCAGTGAAGGGTCGGGGGGCCTGGAGACCCAGTACTTC	CASSEGSGGLETQYF
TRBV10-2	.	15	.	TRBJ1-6	TGCGCCAGCAGTGAGTTGGGGGGGGATAATTCACCCCTCCACTTT	CASSELGGDNSPLHF
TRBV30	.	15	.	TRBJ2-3	TGTGCCTGGAGTTTCGGAGCTCGAAGCACAGATACGCAGTATTTT	CAWSFGARSTDTQYF
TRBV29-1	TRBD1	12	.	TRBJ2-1	TGCAGCGTTGAAACTGGACAGGGGGGAGGGTTCTTC	CSVETGQGGGFF
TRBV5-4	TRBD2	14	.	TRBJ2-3	TGTGCCAGCAGCTTTAGCGGGGGTAGAGATACGCAGTATTTT	CASSFSGGRDTQYF
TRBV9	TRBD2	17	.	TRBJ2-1	TGTGCCAGCAGCGCGGGTCCTAGCGGGCAGGGGACGAATGAGCAGTTCTTC	CASSAGPSGQGTNEQFF
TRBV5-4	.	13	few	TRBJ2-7	TGTGCCAGCAGCCTACCCGGGACCTACGAGCAGTACTTC	CASSLPGTYEQYF
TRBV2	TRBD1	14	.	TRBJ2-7	TGTGCCAGCAGTTCCGGGACAGGGGACTACGAGCAGTACTTC	CASSSGTGDYEQYF
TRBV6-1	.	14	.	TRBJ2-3	TGTGCCAGCAGTGAAACAGGATTCGCAGATACGCAGTATTTT	CASSETGFADTQYF
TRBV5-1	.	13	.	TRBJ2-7	TGCGCCAGCAGCTTCGGGGTAACCTACGAGCAGTACTTC	CASSFGVTYEQYF